This TCR beta chain was observed in a study of vaccination effects on CD4 cells after COVID-19. The V gene lost 3 bases and the J gene lost 7 bases, with 10 bases spanning the gap. The CDR3 is 13 residues long. In germline, CDR1 is MNHEY, CDR2 SMNVEV (reference sequence). Following 10 days of culture, CD4+ T cells were isolated. Every participant took two doses of the BNT162b2 or mRNA-1273 vaccine. Points on this clone: Its antigen is undetermined.

TCRdb keeps only in-frame clones here, not all; method: immunoSEQ multiplex PCR. The table has 66,000 or so clones, 74% seen once. This material consisted of CD4+ T cells from PBMCs cultured without peptide, taken after COVID-19 vaccination. This receptor was identified in a human donor who received a COVID-19 vaccine. The chain carries TRBV27 and TRBJ1-5; D is uncertain. CDR3 sequence: CASSFGYLQPQHF. Written as DNA, the CDR3 is TGTGCCAGCAGTTTTGGGTATTTGCAGCCCCAGCATTTT.